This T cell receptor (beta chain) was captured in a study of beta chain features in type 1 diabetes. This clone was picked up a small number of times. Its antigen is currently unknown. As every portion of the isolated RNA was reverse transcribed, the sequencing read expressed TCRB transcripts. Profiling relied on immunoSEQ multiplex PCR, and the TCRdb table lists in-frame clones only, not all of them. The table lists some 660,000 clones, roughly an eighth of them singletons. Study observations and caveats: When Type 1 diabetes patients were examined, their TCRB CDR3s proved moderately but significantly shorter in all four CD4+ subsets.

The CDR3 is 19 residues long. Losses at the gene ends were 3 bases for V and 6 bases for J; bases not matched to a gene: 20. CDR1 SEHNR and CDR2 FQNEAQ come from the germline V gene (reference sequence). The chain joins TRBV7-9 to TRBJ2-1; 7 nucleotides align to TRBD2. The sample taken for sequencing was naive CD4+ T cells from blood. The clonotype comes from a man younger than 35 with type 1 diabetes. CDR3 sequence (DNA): TGTGCCAGCAGCTTGGTATTGCGGGGGAGCTGGGTTGGCGCCAATGAGCAGTTCTTC. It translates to CASSLVLRGSWVGANEQFF.